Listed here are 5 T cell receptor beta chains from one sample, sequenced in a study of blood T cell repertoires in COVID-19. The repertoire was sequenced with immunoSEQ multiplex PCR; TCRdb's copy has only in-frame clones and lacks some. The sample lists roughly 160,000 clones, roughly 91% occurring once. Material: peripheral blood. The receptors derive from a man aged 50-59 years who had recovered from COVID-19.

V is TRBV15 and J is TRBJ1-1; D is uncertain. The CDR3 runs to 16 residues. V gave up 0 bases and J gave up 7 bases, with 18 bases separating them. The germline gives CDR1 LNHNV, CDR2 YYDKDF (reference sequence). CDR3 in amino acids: CATSRDLGGRVNEAFF. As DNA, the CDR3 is TGTGCCACCAGCAGAGATTTGGGAGGGAGAGTAAATGAAGCTTTCTTT.

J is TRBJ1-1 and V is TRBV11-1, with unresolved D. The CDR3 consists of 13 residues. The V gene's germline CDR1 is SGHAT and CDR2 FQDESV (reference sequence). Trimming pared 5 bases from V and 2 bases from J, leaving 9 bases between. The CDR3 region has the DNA TGTGCCAGCAGCGCCCAGGTTAACACTGAAGCTTTCTTT. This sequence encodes CASSAQVNTEAFF.

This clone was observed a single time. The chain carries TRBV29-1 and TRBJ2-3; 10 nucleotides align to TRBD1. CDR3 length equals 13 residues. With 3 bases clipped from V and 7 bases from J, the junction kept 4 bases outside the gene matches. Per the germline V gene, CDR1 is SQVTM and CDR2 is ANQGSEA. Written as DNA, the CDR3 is TGCAGCGTTGAGACAGGGGGCGCAAATACGCAGTATTTT. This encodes CSVETGGANTQYF.

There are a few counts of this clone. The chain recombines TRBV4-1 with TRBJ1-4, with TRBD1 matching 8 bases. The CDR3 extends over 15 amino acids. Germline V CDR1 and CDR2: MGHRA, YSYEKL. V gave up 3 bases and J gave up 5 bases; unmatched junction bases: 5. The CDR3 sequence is CASSQDRVSNEKLFF. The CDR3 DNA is TGCGCCAGCAGCCAGGACAGGGTCTCCAATGAAAAACTGTTTTTT.

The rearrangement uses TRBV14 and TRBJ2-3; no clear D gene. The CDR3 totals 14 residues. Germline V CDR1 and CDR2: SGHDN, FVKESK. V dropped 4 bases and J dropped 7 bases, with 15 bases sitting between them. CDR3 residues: CASSPQGSGYTQYF. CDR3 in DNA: TGTGCCAGCAGCCCCCAAGGTTCGGGTTATACGCAGTATTTT.